This is a list of T cell receptor beta chains from one sample in a study of T cell repertoires in cytomegalovirus infection. TCRdb ran MiXCR on the reads and lists one entry per CDR3 protein. The sample includes fewer than 550,000 distinct CDR3 sequences, approximately 15% of them seen just once. Sequences were obtained from CD8+ T cells from PBMCs. Receptor source: a human donor in good health (CMV status not recorded). Some clones in this sample may be carry-over from other donors' samples. The CDR3 runs from the conserved cysteine through the conserved F or W. A D gene is named only where the DNA matches it firmly. Rows give clone size only sometimes, using once, few, many, or a class for an expanded clone.

abundance	v_gene	j_gene	len	d_gene	CDR3aa	CDR3nt
few	TRBV12-3/TRBV12-4	TRBJ2-7	14	.	CASTPSVALYEQYF	TGTGCCAGCACCCCATCTGTGGCCCTCTACGAGCAGTACTTC
few	TRBV6-2/TRBV6-3	TRBJ2-1	18	TRBD2	CASSPGLAGGWGGNEQFF	TGTGCCAGCAGCCCGGGACTAGCGGGGGGGTGGGGTGGGAATGAGCAGTTCTTC
many	TRBV7-9	TRBJ2-1	12	.	CASSYRRGEQFF	TGTGCCAGCAGCTACCGACGGGGTGAGCAGTTCTTC
few	TRBV7-3	TRBJ2-1	14	.	CASSPGQADNEQFF	TGTGCCAGCAGCCCGGGGCAGGCGGACAATGAGCAGTTCTTC
.	TRBV20-1	TRBJ1-1	17	.	CSARDSPAKSRRTEAFF	TGCAGTGCTAGAGACTCCCCAGCTAAAAGTAGGCGCACTGAAGCTTTCTTT
many	TRBV20-1	TRBJ2-1	13	TRBD2	CSALPSGSNEQFF	TGCAGTGCTCTACCTAGCGGGAGCAATGAGCAGTTCTTC
few	TRBV11-2	TRBJ2-1	13	.	CASSPRVYNEQFF	TGTGCCAGCAGCCCTCGAGTTTACAATGAGCAGTTCTTC
.	TRBV3-1	TRBJ1-2	17	.	CASSHFRRKGENYGYTF	TGTGCCAGCAGCCATTTCCGGAGAAAAGGGGAAAACTATGGCTACACCTTC
few	TRBV9	TRBJ2-6	16	.	CASSVDIHSGANVLTF	TGTGCCAGCAGCGTAGATATACACTCTGGGGCCAACGTCCTGACTTTC
many	TRBV7-6	TRBJ1-4	17	.	CASSSGTGGRRNEKLFF	TGTGCCAGCAGCTCCGGGACTGGGGGGAGGAGAAATGAAAAACTGTTTTTT
.	TRBV5-5	TRBJ1-5	14	.	CASSLETLNQPQHF	TGTGCCAGCAGCTTGGAAACCCTAAATCAGCCCCAGCATTTT
many	TRBV6-1	TRBJ1-6	15	TRBD1	CASSEFQGGNSPLHF	TGTGCCAGCAGTGAATTCCAGGGGGGGAATTCACCCCTCCACTTT
many	TRBV12-5	TRBJ1-2	13	TRBD1	CASGLVGQAGYTF	TGTGCTAGTGGTTTGGTCGGACAGGCGGGCTACACCTTC
few	TRBV27	TRBJ1-6	14	.	CASSLRQSGSPLHF	TGTGCCAGCAGTTTGAGACAGTCGGGTTCACCCCTCCACTTT
.	TRBV6-1	TRBJ2-3	16	TRBD2	CASSEALAGAGDTQYF	TGTGCCAGCAGTGAAGCACTAGCGGGGGCGGGAGATACGCAGTATTTT
.	TRBV27	TRBJ2-1	15	TRBD1	CARSQGTGGYNEQFF	TGTGCCCGCAGCCAAGGGACAGGGGGATACAATGAGCAGTTCTTC
few	TRBV27	TRBJ1-2	17	TRBD1	CASSLDAPTGGMYGYTF	TGTGCCAGCAGTTTGGACGCGCCGACAGGGGGCATGTATGGCTACACCTTC
few	TRBV29-1	TRBJ1-1	13	.	CSVDEGAMGEAFF	TGCAGCGTTGACGAAGGGGCTATGGGTGAAGCTTTCTTT
many	TRBV6-1	TRBJ2-7	15	.	CASSGGQPLIYEQYF	TGTGCCAGCAGCGGGGGACAGCCGCTAATTTACGAGCAGTACTTC
.	TRBV19	TRBJ1-5	15	TRBD1	CATENGQGRNQPQHF	TGTGCCACTGAGAACGGACAGGGACGCAATCAGCCCCAGCATTTT
.	TRBV20-1	TRBJ2-1	14	.	CSARRQRSYNEQFF	TGCAGTGCTAGACGGCAGAGGTCCTACAATGAGCAGTTCTTC
few	TRBV4-2	TRBJ2-7	15	TRBD1	CASSQSSGTGVEQYF	TGTGCCAGCAGCCAGTCCTCCGGGACAGGGGTCGAGCAGTACTTC
few	TRBV10-3	TRBJ1-1	15	.	CAISATGHTNTEAFF	TGTGCCATCAGTGCGACGGGACATACGAACACTGAAGCTTTCTTT
many	TRBV29-1	TRBJ2-3	18	TRBD2	CSVEEWEFAGGTGDTQYF	TGCAGCGTTGAAGAGTGGGAGTTCGCGGGAGGGACGGGAGATACGCAGTATTTT
many	TRBV7-2	TRBJ2-1	13	.	CASTLDSYNEQFF	TGTGCCAGCACCCTGGACAGCTACAATGAGCAGTTCTTC
few	TRBV5-1	TRBJ2-7	14	TRBD1	CASSWATGTYEQYF	TGCGCCAGCAGCTGGGCGACAGGGACCTACGAGCAGTACTTC
many	TRBV27	TRBJ2-5	15	.	CASSPQDGYQETQYF	TGTGCCAGCAGTCCCCAGGACGGGTACCAAGAGACCCAGTACTTC
many	TRBV7-3	TRBJ2-1	17	TRBD2	CASSLTGTSGGMNEQFF	TGTGCCAGCAGCTTAACGGGAACTAGCGGGGGGATGAATGAGCAGTTCTTC
many	TRBV7-9	TRBJ1-3	15	.	CASSLEGTAGNTIYF	TGTGCCAGCAGCTTAGAGGGGACGGCTGGAAACACCATATATTTT
.	TRBV6-1	TRBJ1-2	17	TRBD1	CASSERRDSALFYGYTF	TGTGCCAGCAGCGAGAGGCGGGACAGTGCTTTGTTCTATGGCTACACCTTC
few	TRBV12-5	TRBJ2-1	12	TRBD2	CASGSGTIEQFF	TGTGCTAGTGGTTCCGGGACTATTGAGCAGTTCTTC
many	TRBV28	TRBJ2-7	15	TRBD2	CASSLSGGSSYEQYF	TGTGCCAGCAGTTTATCGGGCGGGAGTTCTTACGAGCAGTACTTC
.	TRBV6-6	TRBJ2-1	16	.	CASSYSGEGGYNEQFF	TGTGCCAGCAGTTACTCCGGCGAAGGGGGTTACAATGAGCAGTTCTTC
many	TRBV6-5	TRBJ1-3	15	TRBD1	CASSSGQGFGNTIYF	TGTGCCAGCAGTTCGGGACAGGGTTTTGGTAACACCATATATTTT
.	TRBV19	TRBJ2-7	13	.	CASSTDSYYEQYF	TGTGCCAGTAGTACCGACAGTTACTACGAGCAGTACTTC
.	TRBV6-5	TRBJ2-4	15	.	CASRGAGASKNIQYF	TGTGCCAGCCGGGGGGCAGGGGCTTCCAAAAACATTCAGTACTTC
many	TRBV7-2	TRBJ2-1	15	TRBD1	CASSPDRDAYNEQFF	TGTGCCAGCAGCCCCGACAGGGATGCCTACAATGAGCAGTTCTTC
many	TRBV10-2	TRBJ1-1	14	.	CAAGRPRANTEAFF	TGCGCCGCCGGTCGTCCCAGGGCGAACACTGAAGCTTTCTTT
.	TRBV19	TRBJ1-2	13	.	CASKNYGTHGYTF	TGTGCCAGTAAAAATTACGGCACGCATGGCTACACCTTC
many	TRBV25-1	TRBJ1-6	15	TRBD1	CASSESRTGRSPLHF	TGTGCCAGCAGTGAATCCCGGACAGGGAGGTCACCCCTCCACTTT
many	TRBV12-3/TRBV12-4	TRBJ1-2	13	TRBD1	CASSLDRGDGYTF	TGTGCCAGCAGTTTAGACAGGGGGGATGGCTACACCTTC
.	TRBV28	TRBJ2-7	15	TRBD2	CASTGLAVFSYEQYF	TGTGCCAGCACCGGACTAGCGGTTTTCTCCTACGAGCAGTACTTC
many	TRBV11-2	TRBJ2-5	18	TRBD2	CASSPASGGLVMMETQYF	TGTGCCAGCAGCCCAGCAAGCGGGGGGCTAGTGATGATGGAGACCCAGTACTTC
.	TRBV24-1	TRBJ2-2	15	.	CATSDTNTNTGELFF	TGTGCCACCAGTGATACAAACACCAACACCGGGGAGCTGTTTTTT
many	TRBV28	TRBJ2-1	15	.	CASSFRGTAYNEQFF	TGTGCCAGCAGTTTTAGAGGGACTGCCTACAATGAGCAGTTCTTC
.	TRBV15	TRBJ1-1	15	.	CATSREQGLGTEAFF	TGTGCCACCAGCAGAGAACAGGGTTTAGGCACTGAAGCTTTCTTT
many	TRBV7-9	TRBJ2-3	14	.	CASSLGSQADTQYF	TGTGCCAGCAGCTTAGGGAGTCAGGCGGATACGCAGTATTTT
.	TRBV15	TRBJ2-3	13	.	CATSRRRGDTQYF	TGTGCCACCAGCAGACGGAGGGGGGATACGCAGTATTTT
.	TRBV10-3	TRBJ2-5	13	.	CAISESRGETQYF	TGTGCCATCAGTGAGTCTCGGGGAGAGACCCAGTACTTC
many	TRBV7-6	TRBJ2-3	15	TRBD2	CASSSRTSATDTQYF	TGTGCCAGCAGCTCTAGGACTAGCGCCACAGATACGCAGTATTTT
many	TRBV6-2/TRBV6-3	TRBJ1-1	14	.	CASSSDKRATEAFF	TGTGCCAGCAGTTCCGACAAAAGAGCCACTGAAGCTTTCTTT
few	TRBV10-3	TRBJ2-7	13	.	CAIERDLRGEQYF	TGTGCCATCGAACGGGACCTCCGCGGCGAGCAGTACTTC
.	TRBV29-1	TRBJ2-1	14	TRBD1	CSVEGQGTYNEQFF	TGCAGCGTTGAGGGACAGGGAACCTACAATGAGCAGTTCTTC